This entry is about one TCR beta chain. The antigen is unknown. The sample originates from a study of early stage breast cancer tumors. Study context: Of 15 to 20 invasive breast tumors, about a dozen were hormone receptor-positive, HER2-negative. General study results and limits: In about 85% of the 16 patients, blood comparison separated tumor from normal breast. Bulk DNA sequencing of unsorted cells missed chain pairing and markers.

Sequencing used immunoSEQ multiplex PCR; TCRdb keeps in-frame clones, though not all of them. This table holds nearly 25,000 clones, less than 75% found once. Germline V gene sequence: CDR1 MNHEY, CDR2 SMNVEV (reference sequence). Deletions cut 4 bases from V and 8 bases from J, with 14 bases between. The CDR3 runs to 14 residues. Roughly 18-50 mg of tissue was diced for each tumor. The receptor was isolated from a person between 60 and 69 years old with breast cancer. The material sequenced was breast tumor tissue. The gene calls are TRBV27 and TRBJ1-4; D is unclear. CDR3 DNA sequence: TGTGCCAGCAGTTCGGCCCGGGATGGCGAAAAACTGTTTTTT. This sequence encodes CASSSARDGEKLFF.